The rows below give T cell receptor beta chains drawn from one sample of a study of blood T cell repertoires in COVID-19. TCRdb's table, derived via immunoSEQ multiplex PCR, lists solely in-frame clones and lacks some. The sample has some 70,000 clones; 80% to 90% are singletons. Material for sequencing was peripheral blood. All receptors derive from a man between 50 and 59 years old with acute or convalescent COVID-19. Each CDR3 is given with its conserved first and last residue. A D gene is named only where the DNA matches it firmly. Clone size is shown for a subset of rows, as once, few, many or a class of expanded clone.

CASSLGLGLAGVSEQYF TGTGCCAGCTCACTGGGGTTGGGACTAGCGGGAGTATCGGAGCAGTACTTC 17 TRBD2 TRBJ2-7 TRBV18 .
CASSIGAENYGYTF TGTGCCAGTAGTATAGGGGCAGAGAACTATGGCTACACCTTC 14 . TRBJ1-2 TRBV19 .
CASREDTRGGNSNQPQHF TGTGCCAGCAGAGAGGACACCCGCGGCGGGAATAGCAATCAGCCCCAGCATTTT 18 . TRBJ1-5 TRBV5-5 .
CASNYGAANIQYF TGTGCCAGCAACTACGGTGCAGCAAACATTCAGTACTTC 13 . TRBJ2-4 TRBV7-2 few
CSVEWENGTSGSYLDTQYF TGCAGCGTTGAATGGGAGAACGGGACTAGCGGGAGTTATTTGGATACGCAGTATTTT 19 TRBD2 TRBJ2-3 TRBV29-1 .
CASSRSGTGAQGQYF TGTGCCAGCAGTAGATCCGGGACAGGGGCGCAGGGGCAGTACTTC 15 TRBD1 TRBJ2-7 TRBV6-2/TRBV6-3 .
CASSTPGTGFREDYGYTF TGTGCCAGTAGTACCCCCGGGACAGGATTTCGAGAGGACTATGGCTACACCTTC 18 TRBD1 TRBJ1-2 TRBV19 .
CASSIGTGGPENIQYF TGTGCCAGTAGTATTGGGACAGGGGGTCCAGAAAACATTCAGTACTTC 16 TRBD1 TRBJ2-4 TRBV19 .
CASSEILIEGEVLYTF TGTGCCAGCAGTGAAATACTAATCGAGGGGGAAGTCCTCTACACCTTC 16 . TRBJ1-2 TRBV25-1 .
CASSGQVGTEAFF TGTGCCAGCAGCGGGCAAGTTGGGACTGAAGCTTTCTTT 13 . TRBJ1-1 TRBV7-9 once
CASSQVVGENTEAFF TGTGCCAGCAGCCAAGTGGTCGGTGAGAACACTGAAGCTTTCTTT 15 . TRBJ1-1 TRBV4-2 .
CASSPPRGTGEHNEQFF TGTGCCAGCTCACCACCTCGAGGGACAGGGGAACACAATGAGCAGTTCTTC 17 TRBD1 TRBJ2-1 TRBV18 .
CASSWIDRQNTEAFF TGTGCCAGCAGCTGGATAGACAGACAGAACACTGAAGCTTTCTTT 15 . TRBJ1-1 TRBV5-5 .
CASSGPSAGGDGYTF TGTGCCAGCAGTGGACCATCGGCAGGGGGTGATGGCTACACCTTC 15 TRBD1 TRBJ1-2 TRBV28 .
CASSYEGGQGTDTQYF TGTGCCAGCAGTTACGAGGGAGGGCAGGGCACAGATACGCAGTATTTT 16 TRBD2 TRBJ2-3 TRBV6-5 .
CASSAQGGETQYF TGTGCCAGCAGTGCCCAGGGTGGAGAGACCCAGTACTTC 13 . TRBJ2-5 TRBV2 .
CASSQESGTSEDTQYF TGCGCCAGCAGCCAAGAATCTGGGACTAGTGAGGATACGCAGTATTTT 16 TRBD2 TRBJ2-3 TRBV4-3 .
CASSYQTRQGRPNTEAFF TGTGCCAGCAGTTACCAAACCCGACAGGGAAGACCGAACACTGAAGCTTTCTTT 18 TRBD1 TRBJ1-1 TRBV6-2/TRBV6-3 .
CASSFPGQGAEAFF TGTGCCAGCAGCTTCCCGGGACAGGGGGCTGAAGCTTTCTTT 14 TRBD1 TRBJ1-1 TRBV7-9 .
CASTDRGRHNEQFF TGTGCCAGTACCGACCGCGGGAGACACAATGAGCAGTTCTTC 14 TRBD2 TRBJ2-1 TRBV19 .
CATSAQGYQPQHF TGTGCCACCAGTGCACAGGGGTATCAGCCCCAGCATTTT 13 TRBD1 TRBJ1-5 TRBV24-1 .
CASSLARASLNTEAFF TGTGCCAGCAGTTTGGCGCGGGCCAGCCTGAACACTGAAGCTTTCTTT 16 . TRBJ1-1 TRBV28 .
CASSPGTGESPLHF TGTGCCAGCTCGCCCGGGACAGGGGAGTCACCCCTCCACTTT 14 TRBD1 TRBJ1-6 TRBV18 .
CASSYSGTGLDGYTF TGTGCCAGTAGTTACTCCGGGACAGGGCTAGATGGCTACACCTTC 15 TRBD1 TRBJ1-2 TRBV19 .